This TCR beta chain was captured in a study of identical twins. CDR1 is LGHNA and CDR2 is YNFKEQ in the germline V gene. The CDR3 consists of 16 residues. This clonotype was seen repeatedly, ten times or more. The junction departs from the called germline gene at one end, perhaps through a read error. TCRdb itself ran the 5' RACE reads through MiXCR, one entry per CDR3 protein. The table records about 240,000 distinct CDR3 sequences, approximately 11% of them present only once. Another study also made use of these data, one on yellow fever vaccine responses in identical twins.

Source material: memory (CD45RO+) T cells sorted from blood. The gene calls are TRBV4-2 and TRBJ2-3; no firm D call. The sequence was collected from a young woman in good health. The CDR3 reads CASSQDLSGGTDTQYF. CDR3 bases: TGCGCCAGCAGCCAAGATTTGAGTGGGGGCACAGATACGCAGTATTTT.